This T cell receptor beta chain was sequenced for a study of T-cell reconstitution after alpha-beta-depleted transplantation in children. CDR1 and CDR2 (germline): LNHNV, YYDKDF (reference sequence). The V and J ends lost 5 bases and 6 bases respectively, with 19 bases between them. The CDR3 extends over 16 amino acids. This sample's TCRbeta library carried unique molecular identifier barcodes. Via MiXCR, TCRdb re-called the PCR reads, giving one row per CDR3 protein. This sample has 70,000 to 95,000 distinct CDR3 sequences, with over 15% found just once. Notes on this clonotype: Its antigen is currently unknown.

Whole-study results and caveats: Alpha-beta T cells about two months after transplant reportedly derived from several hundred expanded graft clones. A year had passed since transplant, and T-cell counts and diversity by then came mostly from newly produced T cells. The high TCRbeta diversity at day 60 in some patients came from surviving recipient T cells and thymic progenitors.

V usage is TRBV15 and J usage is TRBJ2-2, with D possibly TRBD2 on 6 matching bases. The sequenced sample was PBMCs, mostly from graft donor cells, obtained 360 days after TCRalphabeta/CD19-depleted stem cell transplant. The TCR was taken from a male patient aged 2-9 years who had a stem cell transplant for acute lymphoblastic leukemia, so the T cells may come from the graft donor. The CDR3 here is CATSSPGRGMAGELFF. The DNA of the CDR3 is TGTGCCACCAGCTCCCCTGGGCGGGGTATGGCCGGGGAGCTGTTTTTT.